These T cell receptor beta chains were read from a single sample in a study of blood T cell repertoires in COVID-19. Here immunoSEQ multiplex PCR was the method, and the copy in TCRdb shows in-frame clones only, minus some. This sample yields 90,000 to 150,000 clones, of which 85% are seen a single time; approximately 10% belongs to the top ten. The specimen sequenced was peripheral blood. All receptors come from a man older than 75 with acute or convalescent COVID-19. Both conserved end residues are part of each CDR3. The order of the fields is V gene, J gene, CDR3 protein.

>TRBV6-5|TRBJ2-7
CASETYGTSTYEQYF
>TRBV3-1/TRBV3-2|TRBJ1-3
CASSQGRAGSASGNTIYF
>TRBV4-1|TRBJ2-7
CASSQEVSLASYEQYF
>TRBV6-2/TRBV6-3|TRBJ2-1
CASSPAGTGRLPEQFF
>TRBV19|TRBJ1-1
CASSLAGRANTEAFF
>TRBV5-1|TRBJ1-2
CASTGQGPLNYGYTF
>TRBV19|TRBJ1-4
CASSGGYEKLFF
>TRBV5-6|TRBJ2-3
CASSQFPDTQYF
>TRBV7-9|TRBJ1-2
CASSLDGDRDYGYTF
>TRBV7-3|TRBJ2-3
CASSQTGADGTQYF
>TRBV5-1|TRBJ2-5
CASSPGLAGAETQYF
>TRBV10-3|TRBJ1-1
CAISEPGTAMNTEAFF
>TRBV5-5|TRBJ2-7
CASSPGLGTYEQYF
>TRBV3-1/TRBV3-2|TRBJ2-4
CASSQGTGDIAKNIQYF
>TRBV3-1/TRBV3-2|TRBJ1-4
CASSHGEGEKLFF
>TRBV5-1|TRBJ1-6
CASSSEQGSSPLHF
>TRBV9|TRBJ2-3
CASAMAADTQYF
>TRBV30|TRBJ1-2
CAWDSGAGSYGYTF
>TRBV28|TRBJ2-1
CASSGRPSGRVNEQFF
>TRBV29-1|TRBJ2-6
CSARTSGGAGANVLTF
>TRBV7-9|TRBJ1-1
CASSLDRESNTEAFF
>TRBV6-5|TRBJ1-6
CASSYSRRVGNSPLHF
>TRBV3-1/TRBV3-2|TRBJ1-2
CASSQSGSPYGYTF
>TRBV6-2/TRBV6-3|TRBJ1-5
CASSPAGQNQPQHF
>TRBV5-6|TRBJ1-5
CASSYWTGFNSNQPQHF
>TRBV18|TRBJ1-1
CASSRGASGAMVGEAFF
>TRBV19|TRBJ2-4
CASSIEGAGSKNIQYF
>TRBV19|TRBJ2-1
CASTPGLAGGNEQFF
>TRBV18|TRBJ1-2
CASSSNRGEGYTF
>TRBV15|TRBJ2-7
CATSRDHTAYEQYF
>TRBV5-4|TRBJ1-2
CASSLAIVQGGDGYTF